The 15 T cell receptor beta chains below come from one sample, sequenced in a study of blood T cells in healthy people across ages. Through a sample-barcoded 5' primer and a J-beta primer mix, a second PCR was run for roughly 6 to 12 cycles. TCRdb passed the 5' RACE reads through MiXCR, listing each CDR3 protein once. The sample comprises 1.2 million to 1.5 million distinct CDR3 sequences, 59% of which are singletons, and roughly 7% rests with the top ten. Specimen: blood. The receptors come from a man younger than 35 in good health.

The gene calls are TRBV20-1 and TRBJ1-1, with 8 bases fitting TRBD1. The germline V gene has CDR1 DFQATT and CDR2 SNEGSKA (reference sequence). The CDR3 runs to 14 residues. V lost 6 bases and J lost 4; bases outside the gene matches: 10. The CDR3 DNA reads as TGCAGTGCCAGACGACAGGGGTTATTCACTGAAGCTTTCTTT. Protein sequence: CSARRQGLFTEAFF.

This clonotype has only a few counts. One end of the junction does not line up with germline, which may come from a read error. This chain links TRBV20-1 with TRBJ2-2; D perhaps matches TRBD2 (6 bases). Germline V lookup: CDR1 DFQATT, CDR2 SNEGSKA (reference sequence). This CDR3 is built from 13 residues. The CDR3 loop reads CSASGGIPGELFF. CDR3 in DNA: TGCAGCGCTAGTGGCGGGATTCCCGGGGAGCTGTTTTTT.

This clonotype was seen only a few times. V and J are TRBV20-1 and TRBJ1-2; D gene uncertain. Germline V gene data show CDR1 as DFQATT and CDR2 as SNEGSKA (reference sequence). V was shortened by 5 bases and J by 5 bases, with 21 bases between the two germline ends. The CDR3 consists of 15 residues. Here the CDR3 reads CSAPPKLPRGYGYTF. The CDR3 nucleotides read TGCAGTGCTCCGCCCAAGCTTCCCCGCGGATATGGCTACACCTTC.

The rearrangement joins TRBV29-1 to TRBJ2-1; D possibly matches TRBD1 or TRBD2 (5 bases each). The ends were cut back, 7 bases at V and 6 bases at J, with 7 bases in the middle. Germline V gives CDR1 SQVTM, CDR2 ANQGSEA. The CDR3 consists of 10 residues. This CDR3 reads CSGGVNEQFF. The CDR3, as DNA: TGCAGCGGAGGGGTCAATGAGCAGTTCTTC.

The gene calls are TRBV4-3 and TRBJ1-3, with D possibly TRBD1 on 5 matching bases. The ends were cut back, 3 bases at V and 0 bases at J, with 15 bases in the middle. CDR1 and CDR2 (germline): LGHNA, YSLEER. The CDR3 consists of 17 residues. In DNA, the CDR3 is TGCGCCAGCAGCCAGGACTCCTACAGGTCCTCTGGAAACACCATATATTTT. Protein product: CASSQDSYRSSGNTIYF.

Only one count was recorded for this clonotype. The gene calls are TRBV20-1 and TRBJ2-1; D uncertain. The CDR3 is 11 amino acids. Germline lookup yields CDR1 DFQATT and CDR2 SNEGSKA (reference sequence). V dropped 4 bases and J dropped 10 bases, with 11 bases sitting between them. The CDR3 coding sequence is TGCAGTGCTACTACGTTGGGGGAGCAGTTCTTC. Protein sequence: CSATTLGEQFF.

The chain has TRBV10-3 and TRBJ2-4; 9 bases match TRBD1. The end of the DNA is better explained by TRBJ2-7, so the J call may be wrong. Germline V lookup: CDR1 ENHRY, CDR2 SYGVKD. This CDR3 comprises 15 residues. The CDR3 DNA reads TGTGCCATCAGGAGGGTAGGGACAGGGATGTACGAGCAGTACTTC. Protein sequence: CAIRRVGTGMYEQYF.

This rearrangement joins TRBV29-1 to TRBJ1-1; a weak D match, TRBD1 (6 bases). CDR1 is SQVTM, CDR2 ANQGSEA, per germline. The CDR3 consists of 11 residues. Trimming took off 4 bases at V and 8 bases at J, with 11 bases between the two ends. The DNA of the CDR3 is TGCAGCGTTGCGGGGGCAGGGGAAGCTTTCTTT. Translated: CSVAGAGEAFF.

V usage is TRBV6-5 and J usage is TRBJ2-1; 7 positions match TRBD2. Trimming cost V 0 bases and J 2 bases; bases outside gene matches: 7. The germline V gene has CDR1 MNHEY and CDR2 SVGAGI. The length of the CDR3 is 17 residues. The CDR3 protein is CASSYSGVTSPYNEQFF. As DNA, the CDR3 is TGTGCCAGCAGTTACTCGGGGGTGACTAGCCCCTACAATGAGCAGTTCTTC.

This clonotype was picked up a small number of times. The chain is built from TRBV5-5 and TRBJ1-1; D is perhaps TRBD1 (5 bases). This CDR3 region has 16 residues. Germline V gene lookup returns CDR1 SGHKS and CDR2 YYEKEE (reference sequence). V shed 4 bases and J shed 3 bases, with 19 bases lying between them. The CDR3 spells CASSLNPGSTHTEAFF. Written as DNA, the CDR3 is TGTGCCAGCAGCCTAAACCCAGGGAGTACGCACACTGAAGCTTTCTTT.

The chain links TRBV9 to TRBJ1-1, with a weak D call TRBD1 (6 bases). With 0 bases removed from V and 10 bases from J, the gap between germline ends came to 22 bases. The germline gives CDR1 SGDLS, CDR2 YYNGEE. CDR3 size: 16 residues. The CDR3, as DNA: TGTGCCAGCAGCGTAGGATCTCGGGACACCCAATTGAGAGCTTTCTTT. The encoded protein is CASSVGSRDTQLRAFF. The full variable domain, with the rest looked up from reference TRBV9 and TRBJ1-1, is DSGVTQTPKHLITATGQRVTLRCSPRSGDLSVYWYQQSLDQGLQFLIQYYNGEERAKGNILERFSAQQFPDLHSELNLSSLELGDSALYFCASSVGSRDTQLRAFFGQGTRLTVV.

This clonotype has more than one count but fewer than ten. One end of the junction varies from germline; a read error may be responsible. The rearrangement links TRBV7-2 to TRBJ1-1; no definite D call. The CDR3 totals 14 residues. Per the germline V gene, CDR1 is SGHTA and CDR2 is FQGNSA. CDR3 nucleotide sequence: TGTGCCAGCAGTTTAGATGTGGGAAACACTGAAGCTTTCTTT. The encoded protein is CASSLDVGNTEAFF.

This chain joins TRBV6-5 and TRBJ2-5; TRBD1 matches 7 bases. Germline V CDR1 and CDR2: MNHEY, SVGAGI. The CDR3 consists of 11 residues. V was clipped by 4 bases and J by 11 bases; unmatched bases: 4. CDR3 sequence: CASSSGGWQYF. In DNA, the CDR3 is TGTGCCAGCAGTTCAGGGGGTTGGCAGTACTTC.

The chain recombines TRBV7-2 with TRBJ2-3, with no clear D. Trimming left V 3 bases short and J 4 bases short, with 11 bases between. CDR1 and CDR2 (germline): SGHTA, FQGNSA. The length of the CDR3 is 14 residues. The CDR3 loop reads CASSFKSGPDTQYF. CDR3 DNA: TGTGCCAGCAGCTTCAAATCCGGTCCAGATACGCAGTATTTT.

The chain couples TRBV2 to TRBJ2-1; D might be TRBD1 or TRBD2, each matching 5 bases. The CDR3 has 10 residues. The germline CDR1 and CDR2 sequences are SNHLY and FYNNEI. CDR3 protein: CGGSYNEQFF. DNA of the CDR3: TGTGGGGGGTCCTACAATGAGCAGTTCTTC.